This T cell receptor (beta chain) was sequenced for a study of blood T cell repertoires in COVID-19. The V segment lost 5 bases and the J segment 0 bases; nucleotides outside the gene matches: 11. The germline CDR1 and CDR2 sequences are LNHNV and YYDKDF (reference sequence). The CDR3 totals 19 residues. The repertoire was sequenced with immunoSEQ multiplex PCR; TCRdb's copy has only in-frame clones and lacks some. Here the sample spans 200,000 or so clones, roughly 80% being singletons. Material for sequencing was peripheral blood. This sequence was found in a man in his 60s with active or convalescent COVID-19. The gene calls are TRBV15 and TRBJ2-1; 12 bases are shared with TRBD2. The CDR3 DNA is TGTGCCACCAGCCGCCAGACTAGCGGGAGCCTCCTCTCCTACAATGAGCAGTTCTTC. It specifies CATSRQTSGSLLSYNEQFF.